The 20 T cell receptor beta chains in this list originate from one sample, sequenced in a study of T cell changes during pregnancy in multiple sclerosis (dated by TCRdb to 2018 to 2020). The library relied on the immunoSEQ multiplex PCR assay. TCRdb took over this immuneACCESS table, retaining in-frame rearrangements with V and J assigned. Such tables are incomplete; in checked studies, under half of the missing clones stem from an unresolved V gene, and the remainder is unexplained. Within this sample are more than 10,000 clones, with about 90% of them counted one time only. Nearly 9% of the sample rests with the top ten. The sample here was CD8+ T cells from peripheral blood mononuclear cells, taken in the first trimester of pregnancy. The receptors were sampled from a female donor with multiple sclerosis, enrolled in a pregnancy study.

This chain links TRBV29-1 with TRBJ2-3; 8 nucleotides align to TRBD1. J lost 0 bases, V lost 7 bases, and 6 bases had no gene match. The CDR3 is 14 amino acids. Per the germline V gene, CDR1 is SQVTM and CDR2 is ANQGSEA. The CDR3 DNA sequence: TGCAGCGCCCTGGACAGGGCGAGCACAGATACGCAGTATTTT. Translation gives CSALDRASTDTQYF.

The chain employs TRBV6-5 and TRBJ2-1, with unresolved D. The CDR3 has 11 amino acids. The V and J ends lost 6 bases and 6 bases respectively, with 6 bases between them. Germline CDR1 MNHEY, CDR2 SVGAGI. CDR3 loop: CASSDSNEQFF. Here the CDR3 DNA reads TGTGCCAGCAGCGACTCCAATGAGCAGTTCTTC.

The gene calls are TRBV19 and TRBJ1-1, with 7 bases identical to TRBD1. The germline V gene encodes CDR1 LNHDA and CDR2 SQIVND (reference sequence). V lost 3 bases and J lost 4; bases outside the gene matches: 2. The CDR3 totals 13 residues. The CDR3 loop is CASSIAGGTEAFF. CDR3 bases: TGTGCCAGTAGTATCGCAGGGGGCACTGAAGCTTTCTTT.

The chain couples TRBV23-1 to TRBJ1-1; 8 bases map to TRBD1. TRBV23-1 is an open reading frame, and its role is uncertain. CDR3 length equals 15 residues. After removal of 5 bases from V and 6 bases from J, the junction contained 11 bases not matched to a gene. CDR3: CASSLGQGRGAEAFF. Written as DNA, the CDR3 is TGCGCCAGCAGTTTAGGACAGGGACGTGGGGCTGAAGCTTTCTTT.

The V call is TRBV4-1, the J call TRBJ1-3; D may be TRBD1 (5 bases). CDR1 is MGHRA and CDR2 is YSYEKL in the germline V gene. The ends were cut back, 0 bases at V and 11 bases at J, with 11 bases in the middle. The CDR3 runs to 13 residues. CDR3: CASSQEGIRAIYF. The CDR3 DNA sequence: TGCGCCAGCAGCCAAGAGGGAATCAGGGCCATATATTTT.

The V call is TRBV9, the J call TRBJ2-2; D is unclear. This CDR3 is built from 13 residues. Germline loops: CDR1 SGDLS, CDR2 YYNGEE. Trimming shortened V by 3 bases and J by 7 bases, and 10 bases separated the two germline ends. The CDR3 nucleotides are TGTGCCAGCAGCGCAGGTTCAGGCGGGGAGCTGTTTTTT. Translating it yields CASSAGSGGELFF.

The chain recombines TRBV27 with TRBJ2-7; 7 bases are shared with TRBD2. Germline V gene lookup returns CDR1 MNHEY and CDR2 SMNVEV (reference sequence). J was trimmed by 3 bases and V by 4 bases; bases with no gene match: 3. This CDR3 has 13 residues. The CDR3 DNA is TGTGCCAGCAGTTGGGGGGGGGTCTACGAGCAGTACTTC. Protein: CASSWGGVYEQYF.

This chain links TRBV4-1 with TRBJ1-2; possible D gene TRBD1, 6 bases. The CDR3 length is 13 residues. Germline CDR1 and CDR2: MGHRA and YSYEKL. V was pared by 8 bases and J by 8 bases, with 18 bases between. The CDR3 nucleotides read TGCGCCAGCCCCCAGGGGCCCTCCGGGGGCTACACCTTC. It is translated as CASPQGPSGGYTF.

This chain links TRBV5-4 with TRBJ1-1; no clear D gene. Germline V gives CDR1 SGHNT, CDR2 YYREEE (reference sequence). V gave up 0 bases and J gave up 0 bases, with 12 bases separating them. This CDR3 has 16 residues. The CDR3 DNA is TGTGCCAGCAGCTTGGGTGCAGCGCTTATGAACACTGAAGCTTTCTTT. Protein: CASSLGAALMNTEAFF. Based on the CDR3 plus reference TRBV5-4 and TRBJ1-1, the full variable domain is ETGVTQSPTHLIKTRGQQVTLRCSSQSGHNTVSWYQQALGQGPQFIFQYYREEENGRGNFPPRFSGLQFPNYSSELNVNALELDDSALYLCASSLGAALMNTEAFFGQGTRLTVV.

The chain links TRBV7-9 to TRBJ1-1, with D possibly TRBD1 on 5 matching bases. The CDR3 runs to 14 residues. CDR1 is SEHNR and CDR2 is FQNEAQ in the germline V gene (reference sequence). V lost 4 bases, J lost 1 base, and 10 bases lay in between. The CDR3 DNA sequence: TGTGCCAGCAGCTATAGACAGTCGAACACTGAAGCTTTCTTT. It translates to CASSYRQSNTEAFF.

The rearrangement uses TRBV4-1 and TRBJ2-7; 9 nucleotides align to TRBD1. There are 14 residues in the CDR3. With 6 bases clipped from V and 2 bases from J, the junction kept 5 bases outside the gene matches. CDR1 is MGHRA and CDR2 is YSYEKL in the germline V gene. CDR3 loop: CASSRNRGPYEQYF. The CDR3 bases are TGCGCCAGCAGTAGGAACAGGGGGCCCTACGAGCAGTACTTC.

The CDR3 DNA reads as TGTGCCACCAGCAGAGGGACTAGCGGGGGGGCAGATACGCAGTATTTT. Amino acid sequence: CATSRGTSGGADTQYF. The chain links TRBV15 to TRBJ2-3, with 15 bases lining up with TRBD2. V lost 1 base, J lost 4 bases, and 0 bases stayed unmatched. The CDR3 totals 16 residues. CDR1 LNHNV and CDR2 YYDKDF come from the germline V gene (reference sequence).

CDR3 DNA: TGTGCCAGTAGGGCGGGGGCCGGGGGGAACACTGAAGCTTTCTTT. Translation gives CASRAGAGGNTEAFF. This chain connects TRBV19 to TRBJ1-1, with D possibly matching TRBD1 (6 bases). The CDR3 spans 15 residues. Per the germline V gene, CDR1 is LNHDA and CDR2 is SQIVND (reference sequence). V lost 6 bases to trimming and J lost 1 base, with 15 bases between them.

For the CDR3, the DNA is TGTGCCTGTGACGGGTGGGAGATGAACACTGAAGCTTTCTTT. Residues: CACDGWEMNTEAFF. The chain recombines TRBV30 with TRBJ1-1; D not certain. Trimming removed 6 bases from V and 0 bases from J, with 14 bases in between. In germline, CDR1 is GTSNPN, CDR2 SVGIG (reference sequence). The CDR3 covers 14 residues.

The V gene is TRBV2, the J gene TRBJ1-4, with 9 positions matching TRBD1. This CDR3 is built from 21 residues. V shed 2 bases, J shed 2 bases, and the junction held 18 bases outside the gene matches. Germline-derived CDR1 and CDR2 are SNHLY and FYNNEI. CDR3 in amino acids: CASSEQDRGKEDGWTNEKLFF. CDR3 nucleotide sequence: TGTGCCAGCAGTGAACAGGACAGGGGCAAAGAGGACGGTTGGACTAATGAAAAACTGTTTTTT.

V and J are TRBV10-2 and TRBJ1-1; possible D gene TRBD1, 6 bases. Germline CDR1 reads WSHSY; CDR2 reads SAAADI. The CDR3 runs to 15 residues. Deletions cut 3 bases from V and 0 bases from J, with 11 bases between. CDR3 nucleotides: TGCGCCAGCAGTGAAACCGGGACACTGAACACTGAAGCTTTCTTT. Its translation is CASSETGTLNTEAFF.

This chain links TRBV6-4 with TRBJ2-1, with D unclear. The CDR3 is 13 amino acids. V was clipped by 2 bases and J by 4 bases, with 6 bases between them. CDR1 and CDR2 (germline): MRHNA, SNTAGT. CDR3 bases: TGTGCCAGCAGTGACGAACAGTACAATGAGCAGTTCTTC. It yields the protein CASSDEQYNEQFF.

Written as DNA, the CDR3 is TGTGCCAGCAGCCCTACGGTTCGCCCGACCGGGGAGCTGTTTTTT. Protein sequence: CASSPTVRPTGELFF. V and J are TRBV13 and TRBJ2-2; D uncertain. This CDR3 has 15 amino acids. The germline gives CDR1 PRHDT, CDR2 FYEKMQ (reference sequence). V lost 5 bases, J lost 5 bases, and 15 bases lay in between. The whole variable domain, remainder taken from reference TRBV13 and TRBJ2-2, is AAGVIQSPRHLIKEKRETATLKCYPIPRHDTVYWYQQGPGQDPQFLISFYEKMQSDKGSIPDRFSAQQFSDYHSELNMSSLELGDSALYFCASSPTVRPTGELFFGEGSRLTVL.

J is TRBJ1-3 and V is TRBV6-6; D ambiguous. CDR3 length: 16 amino acids. The ends were cut back, 2 bases at V and 4 bases at J, with 15 bases in the middle. Germline CDR1 is MNHNY and CDR2 is SVGAGI (reference sequence). CDR3 in amino acids: CASSYPYEGTGNTIYF. DNA for the CDR3: TGTGCCAGCAGTTACCCGTATGAGGGAACCGGAAACACCATATATTTT.

This clone was counted a few times. The DNA for the CDR3 is TGCGCCAGCAGCCAGAGGCAGGGGAACACCGGGGAGCTGTTTTTT. Translated, it gives CASSQRQGNTGELFF. This chain links TRBV4-1 with TRBJ2-2, with D maybe TRBD1 (5 bases). V was clipped by 3 bases and J by 1 base, with 9 bases between them. The V gene's germline CDR1 is MGHRA and CDR2 YSYEKL. This CDR3 is built from 15 residues.